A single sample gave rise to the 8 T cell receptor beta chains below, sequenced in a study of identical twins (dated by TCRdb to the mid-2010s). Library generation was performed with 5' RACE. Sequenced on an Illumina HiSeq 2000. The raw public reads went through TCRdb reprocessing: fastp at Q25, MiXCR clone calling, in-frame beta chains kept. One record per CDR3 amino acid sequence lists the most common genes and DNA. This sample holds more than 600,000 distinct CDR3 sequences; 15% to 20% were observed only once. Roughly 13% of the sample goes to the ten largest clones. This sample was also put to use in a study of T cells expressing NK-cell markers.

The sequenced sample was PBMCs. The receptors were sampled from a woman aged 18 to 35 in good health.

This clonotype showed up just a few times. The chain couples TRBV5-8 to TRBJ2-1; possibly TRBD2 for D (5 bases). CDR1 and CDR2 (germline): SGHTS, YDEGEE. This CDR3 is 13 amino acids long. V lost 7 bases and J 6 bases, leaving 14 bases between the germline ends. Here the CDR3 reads CASGRRGSNEQFF. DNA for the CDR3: TGTGCCAGCGGGCGGCGAGGGAGCAATGAGCAGTTCTTC.

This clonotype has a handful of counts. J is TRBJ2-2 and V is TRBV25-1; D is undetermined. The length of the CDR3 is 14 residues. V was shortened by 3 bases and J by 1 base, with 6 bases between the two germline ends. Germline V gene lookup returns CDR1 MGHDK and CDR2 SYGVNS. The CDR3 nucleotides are TGTGCCAGCAGTGATTTCCAGAACACCGGGGAGCTGTTTTTT. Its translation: CASSDFQNTGELFF.

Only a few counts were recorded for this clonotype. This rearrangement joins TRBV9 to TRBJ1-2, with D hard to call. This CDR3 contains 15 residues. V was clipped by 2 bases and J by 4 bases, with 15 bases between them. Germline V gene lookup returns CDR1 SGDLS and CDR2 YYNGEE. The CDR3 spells CASSVPPAGAYGYTF. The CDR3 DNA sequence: TGTGCCAGCAGCGTCCCCCCGGCAGGAGCCTATGGCTACACCTTC.

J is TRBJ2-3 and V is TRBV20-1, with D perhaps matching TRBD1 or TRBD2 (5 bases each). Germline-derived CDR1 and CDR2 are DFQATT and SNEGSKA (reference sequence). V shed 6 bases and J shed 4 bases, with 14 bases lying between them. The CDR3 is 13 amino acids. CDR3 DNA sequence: TGCAGTGCCGGGGACCCGGGCGCAGATACGCAGTATTTT. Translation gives CSAGDPGADTQYF.

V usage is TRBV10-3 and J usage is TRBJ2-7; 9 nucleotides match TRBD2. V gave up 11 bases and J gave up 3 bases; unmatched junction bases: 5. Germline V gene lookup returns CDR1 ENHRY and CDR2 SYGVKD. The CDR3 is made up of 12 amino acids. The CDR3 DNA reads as TGTGCCTCGCGGGGGGGGTACTACGAGCAGTACTTC. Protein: CASRGGYYEQYF.

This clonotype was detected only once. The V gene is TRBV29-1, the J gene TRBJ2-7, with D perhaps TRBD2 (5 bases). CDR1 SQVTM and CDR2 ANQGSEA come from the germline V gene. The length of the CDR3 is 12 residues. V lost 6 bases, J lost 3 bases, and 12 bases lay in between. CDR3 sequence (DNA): TGCAGCGTGGCCGCCGGGGACTACGAGCAGTACTTC. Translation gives CSVAAGDYEQYF.

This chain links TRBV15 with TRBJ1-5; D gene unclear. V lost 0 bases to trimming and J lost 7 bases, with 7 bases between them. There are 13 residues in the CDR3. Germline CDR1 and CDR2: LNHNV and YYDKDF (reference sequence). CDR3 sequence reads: CATSRDVDQPQHF. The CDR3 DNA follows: TGTGCCACCAGCAGAGATGTGGACCAGCCCCAGCATTTT.

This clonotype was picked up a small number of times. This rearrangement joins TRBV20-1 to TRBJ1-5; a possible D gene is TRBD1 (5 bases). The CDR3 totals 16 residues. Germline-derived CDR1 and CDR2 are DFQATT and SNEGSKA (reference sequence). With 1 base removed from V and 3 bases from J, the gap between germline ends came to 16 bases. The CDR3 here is CSARGRGQGSNQPQHF. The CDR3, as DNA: TGCAGTGCTAGAGGGAGGGGCCAGGGTTCCAATCAGCCCCAGCATTTT.